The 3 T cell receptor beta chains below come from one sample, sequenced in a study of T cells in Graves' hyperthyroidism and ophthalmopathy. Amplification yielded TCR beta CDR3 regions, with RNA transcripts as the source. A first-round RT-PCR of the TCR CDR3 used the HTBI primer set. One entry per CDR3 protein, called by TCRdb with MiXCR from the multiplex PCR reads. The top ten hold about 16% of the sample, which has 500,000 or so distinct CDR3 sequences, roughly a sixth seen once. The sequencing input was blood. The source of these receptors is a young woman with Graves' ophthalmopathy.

CDR3 bases: TGTGCCAGCAGCGCCTACGAGGCTAACACAGATACGCAGTATTTT. Its protein product is CASSAYEANTDTQYF. V usage is TRBV9 and J usage is TRBJ2-3; D not certain. This CDR3 contains 15 residues. The germline gives CDR1 SGDLS, CDR2 YYNGEE. V gave up 3 bases and J gave up 2 bases, with 13 bases separating them.

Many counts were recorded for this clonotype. The CDR3 loop reads CSATTGTYMNTEAFF. The CDR3 nucleotides are TGCAGTGCTACTACCGGGACCTACATGAACACTGAAGCTTTCTTT. This rearrangement joins TRBV20-1 to TRBJ1-1; TRBD1 is a possible D gene (5 bases). The V end lost 4 bases, the J end lost 0 bases, and 15 bases lay between the germline ends. This CDR3 comprises 15 residues. Germline V gene lookup returns CDR1 DFQATT and CDR2 SNEGSKA (reference sequence).

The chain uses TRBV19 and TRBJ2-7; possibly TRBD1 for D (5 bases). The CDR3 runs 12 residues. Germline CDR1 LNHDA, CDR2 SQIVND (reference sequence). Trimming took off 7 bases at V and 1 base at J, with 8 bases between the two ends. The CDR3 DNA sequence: TGTGCCAGTATGGACATGTCCTACGAGCAGTACTTC. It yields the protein CASMDMSYEQYF.